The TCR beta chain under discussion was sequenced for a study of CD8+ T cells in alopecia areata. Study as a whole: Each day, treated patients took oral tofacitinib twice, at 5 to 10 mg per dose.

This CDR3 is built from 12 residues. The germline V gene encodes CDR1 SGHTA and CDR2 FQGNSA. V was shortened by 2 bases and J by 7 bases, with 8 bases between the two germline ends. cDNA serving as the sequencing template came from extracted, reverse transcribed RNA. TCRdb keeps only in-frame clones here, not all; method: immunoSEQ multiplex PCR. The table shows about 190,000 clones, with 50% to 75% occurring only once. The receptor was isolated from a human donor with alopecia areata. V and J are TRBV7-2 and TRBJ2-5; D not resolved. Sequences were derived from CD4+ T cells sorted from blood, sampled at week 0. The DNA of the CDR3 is TGTGCCAGCAGCTTATTGGCGAGGACCCAGTACTTC. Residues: CASSLLARTQYF.